This T cell receptor (beta chain) is drawn from a study of identical twins. TCRdb fed the 5' RACE reads into MiXCR, producing one record per CDR3 protein. The sample lists about 690,000 distinct CDR3 sequences, around 6.1% occurring once. This clonotype was obtained from a man younger than 30 in good health. Sequenced: naive T cells sorted from blood.

The CDR3, as DNA: TGTGCCAGCAGTCCCCCGGGGCCGGGCAATCAGCCCCAGCATTTT. Protein sequence: CASSPPGPGNQPQHF. This chain connects TRBV12-3 or TRBV12-4 to TRBJ1-5; tentative D call: TRBD1 (5 bases). V was cut by 5 bases and J by 2 bases, with 13 bases left in between. CDR3 length equals 15 residues.